The 22 T cell receptor beta chains below were found in one sample sequenced in a study of T cell responses to AZD1222 COVID-19 vaccine. Sequencing used immunoSEQ multiplex PCR; TCRdb keeps in-frame clones, though not all of them. The sample yields about 140,000 clones, 85% to 95% seen once. The sample consisted of peripheral blood, taken on day 0 of MenACWY control vaccination. These receptors all stem from an adult in good health.

This clone was observed a few times. The chain is built from TRBV4-1 and TRBJ1-1; possibly TRBD1 for D (6 bases). The CDR3 is 15 residues long. CDR1 and CDR2 from the germline V gene are MGHRA and YSYEKL. The V and J ends lost 7 bases and 0 bases respectively, with 15 bases between them. The CDR3 region has the DNA TGCGCCAGCACCAAGGTAGGACAGATGAACACTGAAGCTTTCTTT. Translating it yields CASTKVGQMNTEAFF.

This chain connects TRBV5-4 to TRBJ2-1; the D gene could be TRBD1 or TRBD2 (5 bases each). CDR3 length equals 15 residues. The V and J ends lost 5 bases and 7 bases respectively, with 19 bases between them. Germline CDR1 SGHNT, CDR2 YYREEE (reference sequence). The CDR3 DNA is TGTGCCAGCAGGAAGGACTCAGGGAGAGGAAATGAGCAGTTCTTC. Translated, it gives CASRKDSGRGNEQFF.

The rearrangement uses TRBV11-2 and TRBJ1-2, with 8 positions matching TRBD1. The CDR3 is 15 residues long. CDR1 and CDR2 from the germline V gene are SGHAT and FQNNGV. J lost 4 bases, V lost 5 bases, and 9 bases had no gene match. CDR3 amino acids: CASSLTGTGGYGYTF. The DNA for the CDR3 is TGTGCCAGCAGCCTAACCGGGACAGGAGGCTATGGCTACACCTTC. Full variable domain (missing parts from reference TRBV11-2 and TRBJ1-2): EAGVAQSPRYKIIEKRQSVAFWCNPISGHATLYWYQQILGQGPKLLIQFQNNGVVDDSQLPKDRFSAERLKGVDSTLKIQPAKLEDSAVYLCASSLTGTGGYGYTFGSGTRLTVV.

CDR3 sequence: CASIQRGGPNTEAFF. CDR3 bases: TGTGCCAGCATCCAGCGGGGGGGCCCGAACACTGAAGCTTTCTTT. This chain uses TRBV3-1 (or the pseudogene TRBV3-2) with TRBJ1-1, with a possible D match to TRBD1 (6 bases). Germline V gives CDR1 LGHDT, CDR2 YNNKEL (reference sequence). The CDR3 loop spans 15 amino acids. V was trimmed by 7 bases and J by 1 base, leaving 16 bases between them.

This clone has just one count. This rearrangement joins TRBV7-9 to TRBJ2-3; TRBD2 might be the D (5 bases). CDR1 is SEHNR and CDR2 is FQNEAQ in the germline V gene (reference sequence). V was clipped by 6 bases and J by 5 bases, with 9 bases between them. CDR3 length: 12 amino acids. The CDR3 sequence is CASRPGGDTQYF. CDR3 bases: TGTGCCAGCAGGCCAGGAGGAGATACGCAGTATTTT. Variable domain in full (rest from reference TRBV7-9 and TRBJ2-3): DTGVSQNPRHKITKRGQNVTFRCDPISEHNRLYWYRQTLGQGPEFLTYFQNEAQLEKSRLLSDRFSAERPKGSFSTLEIQRTEQGDSAMYLCASRPGGDTQYFGPGTRLTVL.

The rearrangement joins TRBV7-2 to TRBJ2-3, with TRBD2 as a possible D gene (6 bases). V dropped 0 bases and J dropped 3 bases, with 13 bases sitting between them. Germline CDR1 and CDR2: SGHTA and FQGNSA. This CDR3 spans 16 amino acids. The CDR3 DNA reads as TGTGCCAGCAGCTTAGCGCGGTTAGCGGTAACAGATACGCAGTATTTT. Translating gives CASSLARLAVTDTQYF.

The chain employs TRBV4-1 and TRBJ2-7; tentative D call: TRBD1 (6 bases). The CDR3 consists of 14 residues. Germline lookup yields CDR1 MGHRA and CDR2 YSYEKL. The V end was cut by 1 base, the J end by 5 bases, with 12 bases between. DNA of the CDR3: TGCGCCAGCAGCCAAGGCTCAGGGGTCGACGAGCAGTACTTC. Its protein product is CASSQGSGVDEQYF.

The CDR3 loop reads CASSESSYNSPLHF. The CDR3 DNA is TGTGCCAGCTCGGAGAGCTCCTATAATTCACCCCTCCACTTT. V gene TRBV5-5 combines with J gene TRBJ1-6; D remains ambiguous. CDR3 size: 14 residues. V was shortened by 7 bases and J by 0 bases, with 8 bases between the two germline ends. Germline loops: CDR1 SGHKS, CDR2 YYEKEE (reference sequence).

This chain uses TRBV14 with TRBJ2-2; D remains ambiguous. The CDR3 spans 13 residues. The V end was cut by 0 bases, the J end by 7 bases, with 6 bases between. CDR1 and CDR2 from the germline V gene are SGHDN and FVKESK. The CDR3 region is CASSQDLNGELFF. CDR3 nucleotides: TGTGCCAGCAGCCAAGATCTTAACGGGGAGCTGTTTTTT.

The chain carries TRBV11-2 and TRBJ2-5, with D hard to call. The V and J ends lost 5 bases and 1 base respectively, with 8 bases between them. The CDR3 covers 13 residues. CDR1 SGHAT and CDR2 FQNNGV come from the germline V gene. CDR3 DNA sequence: TGTGCCAGCAGCCGACGGGCCCAAGAGACCCAGTACTTC. It translates to CASSRRAQETQYF. The entire variable domain, with the rest obtained from reference TRBV11-2 and TRBJ2-5, is as follows: EAGVAQSPRYKIIEKRQSVAFWCNPISGHATLYWYQQILGQGPKLLIQFQNNGVVDDSQLPKDRFSAERLKGVDSTLKIQPAKLEDSAVYLCASSRRAQETQYFGPGTRLLVL.

This chain uses TRBV25-1 with TRBJ1-1; D ambiguous. The CDR3 spans 15 residues. The germline V gene has CDR1 MGHDK and CDR2 SYGVNS. Trimming removed 3 bases at V and 4 bases at J, with 15 bases between. CDR3 amino acids: CASSDLEGSSTEAFF. DNA for the CDR3: TGTGCCAGCAGTGATTTGGAAGGGAGTAGCACTGAAGCTTTCTTT.

The gene calls are TRBV6-5 and TRBJ2-1; 7 positions match TRBD2. Germline lookup yields CDR1 MNHEY and CDR2 SVGAGI. The J segment lost 0 bases and the V segment lost 2 bases, leaving 1 base of the junction unmatched. This CDR3 has 15 amino acids. The CDR3 spells CASSYGGSSYNEQFF. The CDR3 bases are TGTGCCAGCAGTTACGGCGGGAGCTCCTACAATGAGCAGTTCTTC.

The chain carries TRBV4-1 and TRBJ1-2; D gene uncertain. Germline V CDR1 and CDR2: MGHRA, YSYEKL. V lost 1 base, J lost 2 bases, and 2 bases lay in between. The CDR3 covers 12 residues. The CDR3 reads CASSQANYGYTF. In DNA, the CDR3 is TGCGCCAGCAGCCAAGCGAACTATGGCTACACCTTC.

The chain combines TRBV6-5 with TRBJ2-7; no definite D call. V was cut by 6 bases and J by 2 bases, with 14 bases left in between. This CDR3 is 14 amino acids long. CDR1 is MNHEY, CDR2 SVGAGI, per germline. This CDR3 reads CASSLKRATYEQYF. The CDR3 DNA reads as TGTGCCAGCAGCCTAAAGAGAGCGACCTACGAGCAGTACTTC.

The sample holds a few counts of this clone. The gene calls are TRBV11-2 and TRBJ1-1; a possible D gene is TRBD1 (6 bases). Trimming took off 3 bases at V and 0 bases at J, with 14 bases between the two ends. CDR1 SGHAT and CDR2 FQNNGV come from the germline V gene. The CDR3 has 16 amino acids. Here the CDR3 DNA reads TGTGCCAGCAGCTTGGAGGGGGGAGCTATGAACACTGAAGCTTTCTTT. This gives the protein CASSLEGGAMNTEAFF.

V usage is TRBV19 and J usage is TRBJ1-5; 9 bases match TRBD1. CDR1 is LNHDA and CDR2 is SQIVND in the germline V gene (reference sequence). Trimming removed 9 bases from V and 2 bases from J; junction bases left unmatched: 17. This CDR3 is built from 18 residues. CDR3 DNA sequence: TGTGCCAGCACGACCGGGACAGGGAAAGGTAGGGGCAATCAGCCCCAGCATTTT. Translated: CASTTGTGKGRGNQPQHF.

This chain joins TRBV10-2 and TRBJ2-7; 8 bases agree with TRBD2. After removal of 7 bases from V and 4 bases from J, the junction contained 9 bases not matched to a gene. Looked up from germline, CDR1 is WSHSY and CDR2 is SAAADI. The CDR3 spans 14 residues. CDR3 region: CASTLSGSIYEQYF. The CDR3 bases are TGCGCCAGCACCCTGAGCGGGAGTATTTACGAGCAGTACTTC.

The rearrangement joins TRBV20-1 to TRBJ1-1, with TRBD1 matching 10 bases. V lost 3 bases to trimming and J lost 0 bases; unmatched junction nucleotides: 10. The CDR3 is made up of 17 amino acids. Germline V lookup: CDR1 DFQATT, CDR2 SNEGSKA (reference sequence). This CDR3 reads CSASRLTGGLMNTEAFF. In DNA form, the CDR3 reads TGCAGTGCTAGTCGATTGACAGGGGGCCTGATGAACACTGAAGCTTTCTTT.

Remarks on this clone: This same CDR3 is encoded by further DNA sequences in the sample. The chain recombines TRBV7-9 with TRBJ1-5; D call uncertain. There are 12 residues in the CDR3. Between the trimmed V and J ends, which lost 1 base and 3 bases, there was a span of 1 base. Per germline, CDR1 SEHNR and CDR2 FQNEAQ (reference sequence). The CDR3 here is CASSLDNQPQHF. DNA for the CDR3: TGTGCCAGCAGCTTAGACAATCAGCCCCAGCATTTT. The full variable domain, in which reference TRBV7-9 and TRBJ1-5 provide the parts outside the CDR3, is DTGVSQNPRHKITKRGQNVTFRCDPISEHNRLYWYRQTLGQGPEFLTYFQNEAQLEKSRLLSDRFSAERPKGSFSTLEIQRTEQGDSAMYLCASSLDNQPQHFGDGTRLSIL.

The chain links TRBV4-1 to TRBJ2-2; D is tentatively TRBD1 or TRBD2 (5 bases each). This CDR3 is 14 amino acids long. Trimming stripped 4 bases from V and 2 bases from J, with 8 bases between. Per the germline V gene, CDR1 is MGHRA and CDR2 is YSYEKL. CDR3 nucleotide sequence: TGCGCCAGCAGCCGGGACCGCAACACCGGGGAGCTGTTTTTT. Translated: CASSRDRNTGELFF.

The genes are TRBV9 and TRBJ1-2; D unresolved. V gave up 4 bases and J gave up 4 bases, with 17 bases separating them. The CDR3 consists of 15 residues. Germline V lookup: CDR1 SGDLS, CDR2 YYNGEE. This chain's CDR3 is CASSPGRLEVYGYTF. CDR3 coding DNA: TGTGCCAGCAGCCCTGGCAGGTTAGAGGTCTATGGCTACACCTTC.

The genes are TRBV19 and TRBJ1-5; a possible D gene is TRBD1 (6 bases). Trimming left V 4 bases short and J 5 bases short, with 15 bases between. The germline gives CDR1 LNHDA, CDR2 SQIVND (reference sequence). The CDR3 is 15 amino acids. CDR3 protein: CASSTQTGIYQPQHF. In nucleotides, the CDR3 is TGTGCCAGTAGTACCCAGACAGGTATCTATCAGCCCCAGCATTTT.